This T cell receptor beta chain was identified during a study of cytomegalovirus exposure and HLA in healthy donors. Broader study findings: TCR beta V segments were, for the most part, productive about 87% or about 30% of the time in an earlier analysis. TCR association rates varied by HLA locus in a later analysis, with DRB1 highest and HLA-C lowest.

With regard to this clone: Its antigen is currently unknown.

The CDR3 spans 14 residues. Germline CDR1 LNHDA, CDR2 SQIVND (reference sequence). V lost 4 bases, J lost 0 bases, and 6 bases lay in between. All donors participated as healthy donors of bone marrow. The primer mix had 60 Vbeta and 13 Jbeta primers. Profiled with immunoSEQ multiplex PCR; TCRdb holds only in-frame clones, not every one. The sample consists of about 120,000 clones, approximately 80% of them appearing once. The chain joins TRBV19 to TRBJ2-2; D is unresolved. Material: PBMCs. This clonotype was obtained from a woman aged 18-29 years in good health and CMV-seronegative. The CDR3 loop reads CASSNPANTGELFF. CDR3 coding DNA: TGTGCCAGTAGTAACCCAGCGAACACCGGGGAGCTGTTTTTT.